Presented here are 17 T cell receptor beta chains from one specimen sequenced in a study of blood T cell repertoires in COVID-19. Assay: immunoSEQ multiplex PCR; the TCRdb copy retains only in-frame clones and omits some. The sample has some 65,000 clones, about 86% seen once. Sequences were obtained from peripheral blood. These receptors were collected from a woman older than 75 with active COVID-19.

This sequence joins TRBV11-2 and TRBJ1-2; 8 bases line up with TRBD1. Germline V lookup: CDR1 SGHAT, CDR2 FQNNGV. This CDR3 is built from 14 residues. With 2 bases clipped from V and 4 bases from J, the junction kept 3 bases outside the gene matches. CDR3 coding DNA: TGTGCCAGCAGCTTAAGGGACAGGATCTATGGCTACACCTTC. Protein sequence: CASSLRDRIYGYTF.

The chain carries TRBV11-3 and TRBJ2-3; a possible D gene is TRBD2 (5 bases). CDR3 length equals 14 residues. The V gene's germline CDR1 is SGHNT and CDR2 YENEEA. Trimming shortened V by 5 bases and J by 0 bases, and 9 bases separated the two germline ends. CDR3 bases: TGTGCCAGCAGCCGGGGAGTTAGCACAGATACGCAGTATTTT. It encodes CASSRGVSTDTQYF.

The V call is TRBV19, the J call TRBJ2-5, with TRBD1 identical over 11 bases. The CDR3 contains 16 residues. With 6 bases clipped from V and 0 bases from J, the junction kept 6 bases outside the gene matches. Germline V gene lookup returns CDR1 LNHDA and CDR2 SQIVND (reference sequence). Here the CDR3 reads CASRNRDRGNQETQYF. The DNA of the CDR3 is TGTGCCAGTAGAAACCGGGACAGGGGGAACCAAGAGACCCAGTACTTC.

The rearrangement links TRBV6-5 to TRBJ2-1; 14 bases map to TRBD2. The CDR3 runs to 15 residues. J was trimmed by 8 bases and V by 1 base; bases with no gene match: 1. From germline, CDR1 is MNHEY and CDR2 SVGAGI. CDR3 region: CASSYWGLAGDEQFF. The CDR3 DNA sequence: TGTGCCAGCAGTTACTGGGGACTAGCGGGGGATGAGCAGTTCTTC.

The chain recombines TRBV11-2 with TRBJ2-3; the D is unclear. Between the trimmed V and J ends, which lost 4 bases and 2 bases, there was a span of 16 bases. The CDR3 is 16 amino acids. Germline values: CDR1 SGHAT, CDR2 FQNNGV. CDR3 in amino acids: CASSSPRVPTTDTQYF. The CDR3 DNA sequence: TGTGCCAGCAGCTCCCCCCGGGTCCCTACCACAGATACGCAGTATTTT.

The CDR3 sequence is CASRFDRAYGYTF. CDR3 nucleotides: TGTGCCAGCAGATTCGACAGGGCCTATGGCTACACCTTC. The gene calls are TRBV6-5 and TRBJ1-2, with TRBD1 matching 7 bases. The CDR3 totals 13 residues. Per germline, CDR1 MNHEY and CDR2 SVGAGI. Unmatched junction bases numbered 5, after V lost 6 bases and J lost 4 bases.

The V call is TRBV7-8, the J call TRBJ2-5, with 9 bases aligning to TRBD1. Looked up from germline, CDR1 is SGHVS and CDR2 is FQNEAQ. CDR3 length equals 16 residues. J gave up 5 bases and V 0 bases, and 7 bases lay outside the gene matches. The CDR3 nucleotides read TGTGCCAGCAGCTTAGCGCCGACAGGGGGAGGGGAGACCCAGTACTTC. It specifies CASSLAPTGGGETQYF.

Only one count was recorded for this clone. The V and J genes are TRBV7-2 and TRBJ1-2, with D unclear. Trimming removed 3 bases at V and 0 bases at J, with 8 bases between. The germline gives CDR1 SGHTA, CDR2 FQGNSA. This CDR3 comprises 14 residues. CDR3 protein: CASSLGSSNYGYTF. The CDR3 DNA reads as TGTGCCAGCAGCTTGGGCAGTTCTAACTATGGCTACACCTTC.

This clone was detected only once. The CDR3 DNA reads as TGTGCCAGCAGCTTAGACGGTTTGAACACTGAAGCTTTCTTT. Amino acids: CASSLDGLNTEAFF. This chain joins TRBV7-2 and TRBJ1-1, with D unresolved. Germline V gene data show CDR1 as SGHTA and CDR2 as FQGNSA. V lost 1 base, J lost 0 bases, and 6 bases lay in between. There are 14 residues in the CDR3.

The V call is TRBV10-3, the J call TRBJ1-5; the match to TRBD1 covers 7 bases. The V and J ends lost 4 bases and 6 bases, in that order; junction bases with no gene match: 3. Germline-derived CDR1 and CDR2 are ENHRY and SYGVKD. This CDR3 spans 13 amino acids. The CDR3 coding sequence is TGTGCCATCAGTGTAGGGGGCTTTCAGCCCCAGCATTTT. This sequence encodes CAISVGGFQPQHF.

The chain employs TRBV19 and TRBJ1-6; maybe TRBD1 (6 bases). The CDR3 consists of 15 residues. The germline CDR1 and CDR2 sequences are LNHDA and SQIVND (reference sequence). Between the trimmed V and J ends, which lost 2 bases and 7 bases, there was a span of 12 bases. This CDR3 reads CASSIRGGLNSPLHF. The CDR3 DNA follows: TGTGCCAGTAGTATACGCGGGGGCCTAAATTCACCCCTCCACTTT. The full variable domain, with the rest looked up from reference TRBV19 and TRBJ1-6, is DGGITQSPKYLFRKEGQNVTLSCEQNLNHDAMYWYRQDPGQGLRLIYYSQIVNDFQKGDIAEGYSVSREKKESFPLTVTSAQKNPTAFYLCASSIRGGLNSPLHFGNGTRLTVT.

The CDR3 nucleotides read TGCGCCAGCAGCCCGAGTTTCAACACTGAAGCTTTCTTT. Translated: CASSPSFNTEAFF. V and J are TRBV5-1 and TRBJ1-1, with D unresolved. This CDR3 is 13 amino acids long. V was clipped by 4 bases and J by 2 bases, with 9 bases between them. The germline gives CDR1 SGHRS, CDR2 YFSETQ.

This chain links TRBV27 with TRBJ1-2; 9 bases are shared with TRBD1. CDR1 and CDR2 (germline): MNHEY, SMNVEV (reference sequence). The CDR3 loop spans 15 amino acids. Trimming at V came to 6 bases and at J to 4 bases, leaving 9 bases not matched to a gene. The CDR3: CASSPRQGVVYGYTF. The CDR3 DNA sequence: TGTGCCAGCAGCCCGAGACAGGGGGTGGTCTATGGCTACACCTTC.

The chain combines TRBV2 with TRBJ1-2, with 8 bases lining up with TRBD1. The V gene's germline CDR1 is SNHLY and CDR2 FYNNEI. There are 14 residues in the CDR3. Germline trimming cut 4 bases from V and 0 bases from J; bases unmatched to any gene: 1. For the CDR3, the DNA is TGTGCCAGCAGTGTGGACAGGGCTAACTATGGCTACACCTTC. This sequence encodes CASSVDRANYGYTF.

The genes are TRBV7-9 and TRBJ1-1, with D perhaps matching TRBD1 (6 bases). The ends were cut back, 8 bases at V and 8 bases at J, with 15 bases in the middle. In germline, CDR1 is SEHNR, CDR2 FQNEAQ (reference sequence). The CDR3 totals 12 residues. The DNA for the CDR3 is TGTGCCAGCTCAGGGGTTTTGGGAGAAGCTTTCTTT. Translation gives CASSGVLGEAFF.

This chain connects TRBV29-1 to TRBJ1-3, with D unresolved. Germline values: CDR1 SQVTM, CDR2 ANQGSEA. The CDR3 sequence is 14 residues long. V was clipped by 4 bases and J by 2 bases, with 12 bases between them. The CDR3, as DNA: TGCAGCGTTGGGGAGGTCGGAGCTGGAAACACCATATATTTT. Protein sequence: CSVGEVGAGNTIYF.

The chain has TRBV7-2 and TRBJ1-2; D gene ambiguous. CDR1 is SGHTA, CDR2 FQGNSA, per germline. The V gene lost 3 bases and the J gene lost 2 bases, with 7 bases spanning the gap. CDR3 length equals 13 residues. CDR3 nucleotides: TGTGCCAGCAGCTTTAGCGAGAACTATGGCTACACCTTC. It translates to CASSFSENYGYTF.